The present T cell receptor (beta chain) was sequenced within a study of blood T cell repertoires in COVID-19. Germline trimming cut 3 bases from V and 7 bases from J; bases unmatched to any gene: 2. The CDR3 consists of 13 residues. CDR1 and CDR2 (germline): SGHVS, FQNEAQ. Assay used: immunoSEQ multiplex PCR; TCRdb lists only in-frame clones, some missing. The sample shows some 360,000 clones, approximately 87% of them seen only once. Sequencing used peripheral blood. The chain is built from TRBV7-8 and TRBJ1-4; 7 nucleotides line up with TRBD1. This clonotype was sampled from a woman aged 60-70 years with COVID-19, enrolled during active disease. The CDR3 here is CASSLGQIEKLFF. The CDR3 DNA follows: TGTGCCAGCAGCTTGGGACAGATTGAAAAACTGTTTTTT.